The 25 T cell receptor beta chains given below trace back to one sample, sequenced in a study of cytomegalovirus exposure and HLA in healthy donors (dated by TCRdb to the late 2010s). The library was generated by the immunoSEQ multiplex PCR assay. The multiplex PCR relied on a mix of 60 forward primers for TCR Vbeta segments and 13 reverse primers for TCR Jbeta segments. Sourced from immuneACCESS, this table was stored by TCRdb with only in-frame sequences that have V and J called. A share of the clones is absent; for the studies checked, an unresolved V gene accounts for under half, and the remainder has no known explanation. The sample table holds 120,000 to 150,000 clones, of which 75% were seen once. The top ten hold 3.3% of the sample. Sequencing was performed on PBMCs. These receptors all come from a man aged 40-49 years in good health and CMV-seronegative.

CDR3 DNA sequence: TGTGCCACCAGCAGGGGGGACAGCAGCTCCTATAATTCACCCCTCCACTTT. Translating gives CATSRGDSSSYNSPLHF. The chain is built from TRBV15 and TRBJ1-6; TRBD1 agrees at 7 bases. Germline CDR1 and CDR2: LNHNV and YYDKDF (reference sequence). This CDR3 is 17 amino acids long. V dropped 3 bases and J dropped 0; count of bases not matched to a gene: 5. Filled out from reference TRBV15 and TRBJ1-6, the complete variable domain reads DAMVIQNPRYQVTQFGKPVTLSCSQTLNHNVMYWYQQKSSQAPKLLFHYYDKDFNNEADTPDNFQSRRPNTSFCFLDIRSPGLGDTAMYLCATSRGDSSSYNSPLHFGNGTRLTVT.

J is TRBJ1-1 and V is TRBV23-1; D perhaps matches TRBD1 (6 bases). TRBV23-1 carries the ORF label, with uncertain function. This CDR3 has 16 amino acids. The V end lost 3 bases, the J end lost 11 bases, and 25 bases lay between the germline ends. The CDR3 protein is CASSQGVEGDHNGAFF. The CDR3 nucleotides are TGCGCCAGCAGTCAGGGGGTTGAGGGGGACCACAACGGGGCTTTCTTT.

The chain combines TRBV2 with TRBJ1-6; D unclear. CDR1 is SNHLY and CDR2 is FYNNEI in the germline V gene. The CDR3 has 14 amino acids. V lost 3 bases and J lost 10, with 13 bases in between. CDR3 bases: TGTGCCAGCAGTGAGCGGACCCGAGGGTCACCCCTCCACTTT. This codes for CASSERTRGSPLHF.

This clone was detected only a few times. The chain joins TRBV9 to TRBJ2-1; D possibly corresponds to TRBD2 (5 bases). The CDR3 runs 17 residues. V was shortened by 3 bases and J by 1 base, with 17 bases between the two germline ends. Germline assignment: CDR1 SGDLS and CDR2 YYNGEE. The CDR3: CASSEDRAEPSYNEQFF. DNA for the CDR3: TGTGCCAGCAGCGAAGATCGAGCGGAACCATCCTACAATGAGCAGTTCTTC.

V is TRBV27 and J is TRBJ1-5; 10 bases map to TRBD1. V lost 6 bases, J lost 3 bases, and 8 bases stayed unmatched. The CDR3 has 16 amino acids. The germline gives CDR1 MNHEY, CDR2 SMNVEV (reference sequence). The CDR3 bases are TGTGCCAGCAGCCCCCGGGACAGGGGAAACAATCAGCCCCAGCATTTT. Translation: CASSPRDRGNNQPQHF.

The chain carries TRBV5-5 and TRBJ1-1, with TRBD1 matching over 10 bases. CDR1 is SGHKS, CDR2 YYEKEE, per germline (reference sequence). The CDR3 runs to 15 residues. Germline trimming cut 4 bases from V and 3 bases from J; bases unmatched to any gene: 6. CDR3 nucleotides: TGTGCCAGCAGCCCTACCGGGACAGGGGACACTGAAGCTTTCTTT. The encoded protein is CASSPTGTGDTEAFF.

The V and J genes are TRBV4-2 and TRBJ2-1; TRBD2 matches 13 bases. Trimming removed 2 bases from V and 8 bases from J; junction bases left unmatched: 6. This CDR3 spans 16 amino acids. CDR1 is LGHNA, CDR2 YNFKEQ, per germline. DNA of the CDR3: TGTGCCAGCAGCCAACAAACTAGCGGGGGGGCCCATGAGCAGTTCTTC. Encoded protein: CASSQQTSGGAHEQFF.

The chain recombines TRBV5-1 with TRBJ1-2; 8 bases line up with TRBD1. Germline trimming cut 1 base from V and 6 bases from J; bases unmatched to any gene: 11. Per the germline V gene, CDR1 is SGHRS and CDR2 is YFSETQ. The CDR3 sequence is 16 residues long. CDR3 in DNA: TGCGCCAGCAGCTTGTTCTCAGGGGGCAGTACCGATGGCTACACCTTC. Protein sequence: CASSLFSGGSTDGYTF.

The chain couples TRBV10-3 to TRBJ2-3; possible D gene TRBD2, 6 bases. This CDR3 comprises 14 residues. Germline V lookup: CDR1 ENHRY, CDR2 SYGVKD. Trimming left V 10 bases short and J 4 bases short, with 18 bases between. The CDR3 here is CATKEGQIADTQYF. The DNA for the CDR3 is TGTGCCACTAAGGAGGGTCAGATCGCAGATACGCAGTATTTT.

This rearrangement joins TRBV11-3 to TRBJ1-2; 12 nucleotides line up with TRBD1. The CDR3 is 15 residues long. With V trimmed by 4 bases and J by 7 bases, 7 bases remained unmatched. CDR1 is SGHNT, CDR2 YENEEA, per germline. CDR3 region: CASSSRDRGHSGYTF. DNA for the CDR3: TGTGCCAGCAGCTCGAGGGACAGGGGGCATTCTGGCTACACCTTC. Drawing the rest from reference TRBV11-3 and TRBJ1-2, the complete variable domain is EAGVVQSPRYKIIEKKQPVAFWCNPISGHNTLYWYLQNLGQGPELLIRYENEEAVDDSQLPKDRFSAERLKGVDSTLKIQPAELGDSAVYLCASSSRDRGHSGYTFGSGTRLTVV.

The rearrangement joins TRBV29-1 to TRBJ1-1; D is unresolved. The V end lost 6 bases, the J end lost 0 bases, and 8 bases lay between the germline ends. This CDR3 has 12 residues. Per the germline V gene, CDR1 is SQVTM and CDR2 is ANQGSEA. This CDR3 reads CSVYRMNTEAFF. The CDR3, as DNA: TGCAGCGTCTACAGAATGAACACTGAAGCTTTCTTT.

This chain uses TRBV10-3 with TRBJ1-5; D gene unclear. V lost 3 bases and J 1 base, leaving 7 bases between the germline ends. The CDR3 contains 14 residues. Germline CDR1 is ENHRY and CDR2 is SYGVKD. The CDR3 sequence is CAISDTSSNQPQHF. The CDR3 DNA follows: TGTGCCATCAGTGATACATCGAGCAATCAGCCCCAGCATTTT.

V and J are TRBV10-1 and TRBJ1-1, with 9 bases that match TRBD1. V lost 9 bases to trimming and J lost 2 bases; unmatched junction nucleotides: 7. Germline V gene lookup returns CDR1 WNHNN and CDR2 SYGVQD (reference sequence). This CDR3 region has 14 residues. The CDR3, as DNA: TGCGCCAGGGGGGGACAGGGATGCAACACTGAAGCTTTCTTT. Translation: CARGGQGCNTEAFF.

The rearrangement links TRBV6-5 to TRBJ2-7; D may be TRBD2 (7 bases). Deletions cut 2 bases from V and 2 bases from J, with 10 bases between. The CDR3 extends over 14 amino acids. Germline CDR1 and CDR2: MNHEY and SVGAGI. Here the CDR3 DNA reads TGTGCCAGCAGTTACAAAGGGGGGGCCTACGAGCAGTACTTC. Its translation is CASSYKGGAYEQYF.

The chain is built from TRBV2 and TRBJ2-2, with a tentative D call TRBD1 (6 bases). V gave up 6 bases and J gave up 0 bases, with 8 bases separating them. The CDR3 runs 14 residues. Per germline, CDR1 SNHLY and CDR2 FYNNEI. CDR3 protein: CASRDRTNTGELFF. The CDR3 nucleotides read TGTGCCAGCAGAGACAGGACGAACACCGGGGAGCTGTTTTTT. Drawing the rest from reference TRBV2 and TRBJ2-2, the complete variable domain is EPEVTQTPSHQVTQMGQEVILRCVPISNHLYFYWYRQILGQKVEFLVSFYNNEISEKSEIFDDQFSVERPDGSNFTLKIRSTKLEDSAMYFCASRDRTNTGELFFGEGSRLTVL.

This rearrangement joins TRBV9 to TRBJ2-3, with 9 bases fitting TRBD1. J was trimmed by 3 bases and V by 1 base; bases with no gene match: 3. Germline CDR1 and CDR2: SGDLS and YYNGEE. The CDR3 runs 15 residues. The CDR3 DNA reads TGTGCCAGCAGCGTAACAGGGGGCTTTACAGATACGCAGTATTTT. Residues: CASSVTGGFTDTQYF.

The V and J genes are TRBV6-5 and TRBJ2-5; 9 nucleotides line up with TRBD2. V was pared by 4 bases and J by 1 base, with 7 bases of the junction left unmatched. There are 16 residues in the CDR3. The germline CDR1 and CDR2 sequences are MNHEY and SVGAGI. CDR3 loop: CASSSFGTSSQETQYF. CDR3 in DNA: TGTGCCAGCAGTTCATTCGGGACTAGCAGCCAAGAGACCCAGTACTTC.

V is TRBV19 and J is TRBJ2-1, with a weak D call TRBD1 (6 bases). CDR1 and CDR2 (germline): LNHDA, SQIVND (reference sequence). The V end was cut by 5 bases, the J end by 2 bases, with 19 bases between. CDR3 length equals 17 residues. CDR3 nucleotides: TGTGCCAGTAGTGCAACCCGCACAGGGCTCACCTACAATGAGCAGTTCTTC. It codes for CASSATRTGLTYNEQFF. Together with reference TRBV19 and TRBJ2-1, the CDR3 gives the full variable domain: DGGITQSPKYLFRKEGQNVTLSCEQNLNHDAMYWYRQDPGQGLRLIYYSQIVNDFQKGDIAEGYSVSREKKESFPLTVTSAQKNPTAFYLCASSATRTGLTYNEQFFGPGTRLTVL.

This clone was seen a few times. The rearrangement uses TRBV5-1 and TRBJ1-4; D is unresolved. V lost 7 bases, J lost 7 bases, and 17 bases lay in between. The germline V gene encodes CDR1 SGHRS and CDR2 YFSETQ. CDR3 length: 14 amino acids. The CDR3 DNA sequence: TGCGCCAGCCGAAACCCTGGCGGTAGTGAAAAACTGTTTTTT. It encodes CASRNPGGSEKLFF.

The V call is TRBV10-1, the J call TRBJ1-6; 11 bases align to TRBD1. Germline-derived CDR1 and CDR2 are WNHNN and SYGVQD (reference sequence). The CDR3 spans 16 residues. The J segment lost 2 bases and the V segment lost 7 bases, leaving 4 bases of the junction unmatched. The CDR3 region has the DNA TGCGCCAGCACCGGGACAGGGGGTACCTATAATTCACCCCTCCACTTT. This translates into CASTGTGGTYNSPLHF.

Only a few counts were recorded for this clone. The chain couples TRBV5-1 to TRBJ1-2; D call uncertain. The CDR3 has 13 residues. In germline, CDR1 is SGHRS, CDR2 YFSETQ. V was trimmed by 2 bases and J by 6 bases, leaving 11 bases between them. CDR3 sequence (DNA): TGCGCCAGCAGCTTCGGACTTACGGATGGCTACACCTTC. Amino acids: CASSFGLTDGYTF.

The CDR3 nucleotides read TGTGCCTGGTCAGCGGGGTTTAATGAGCAGTTCTTC. This gives the protein CAWSAGFNEQFF. The chain uses TRBV30 and TRBJ2-1; 7 nucleotides line up with TRBD2. The CDR3 runs to 12 residues. CDR1 is GTSNPN, CDR2 SVGIG, per germline (reference sequence). The junction had 5 bases not matched to a gene; V was cut back by 5 bases and J by 7 bases.

The chain carries TRBV11-2 and TRBJ2-1; D possibly corresponds to TRBD2 (6 bases). V lost 1 base and J 7 bases, leaving 20 bases between the germline ends. CDR1 and CDR2 from the germline V gene are SGHAT and FQNNGV. The length of the CDR3 is 17 residues. The CDR3 spells CASSLVWGSGGRNEQFF. The DNA for the CDR3 is TGTGCCAGCAGCTTAGTATGGGGGTCAGGAGGGCGGAATGAGCAGTTCTTC.

This clone was observed a handful of times. V and J are TRBV13 and TRBJ2-2; 9 bases match TRBD1. Per germline, CDR1 PRHDT and CDR2 FYEKMQ (reference sequence). This CDR3 contains 16 residues. The trim removed 3 bases at V and 4 bases at J, leaving 6 bases unmatched. In DNA form, the CDR3 reads TGTGCCAGCAGCTTGGTCGGGACAGGGATCACCGGGGAGCTGTTTTTT. Translated, it gives CASSLVGTGITGELFF.

For this clone: At one boundary the junction diverges from the germline segment, which might be a read error. The V gene is TRBV2, the J gene TRBJ2-7, with TRBD2 matching over 7 bases. Germline V gene lookup returns CDR1 SNHLY and CDR2 FYNNEI. The CDR3 runs to 8 residues. DNA of the CDR3: TGTGCCAGCAACGGGGGGAACTTC. As protein: CASNGGNF.